This T cell receptor beta chain was identified during a study of shared clonotypes between healthy human individuals. Study-level points and caveats: There were few donors, and this limited the genetic and exposure-history diversity represented. When naive CD4 clonotypes were compared across a handful of donors, approximately 4.9% were shared.

Measured with immunoSEQ multiplex PCR; TCRdb has only the in-frame clones, and not every one. The profile shows 1,500,000 or so clones, 98% of them singletons. Donors were healthy HIV-negative adults without recently reported acute infections or vaccinations. This CDR3 has 15 residues. Germline trimming cut 5 bases from V and 7 bases from J; bases unmatched to any gene: 12. From germline, CDR1 is SGHAT and CDR2 FQNNGV. As to this clone: Its specificity is unknown.

This rearrangement joins TRBV11-2 to TRBJ1-1; TRBD1 aligns across 8 bases. This sequence was found in a man aged 30 to 39 in good health. Sample: naive CD4+ T cells sorted from blood. Subset indicated: CD45RA+ positively selected. The CDR3 DNA follows: TGTGCCAGCAGCCCCTTCGGACAGGGAGGGGGTGAAGCTTTCTTT. Translated: CASSPFGQGGGEAFF. Looking up the rest from reference TRBV11-2 and TRBJ1-1 gives the full variable domain: EAGVAQSPRYKIIEKRQSVAFWCNPISGHATLYWYQQILGQGPKLLIQFQNNGVVDDSQLPKDRFSAERLKGVDSTLKIQPAKLEDSAVYLCASSPFGQGGGEAFFGQGTRLTVV.